This entry lists 5 T cell receptor beta chains sequenced from one sample in a study of blood T cell repertoires in COVID-19. Repertoires were generated with immunoSEQ multiplex PCR, while TCRdb's copy carries only in-frame clones and drops some. The sample consists of over 120,000 clones, over 70% of them appearing once. The sequenced sample was peripheral blood. All receptors derive from a woman between 55 and 75 years old with acute or convalescent COVID-19.

Only a few counts were recorded for this clone. The sample holds other DNA sequences that translate to the same CDR3. This chain joins TRBV7-9 and TRBJ1-1; perhaps TRBD1 as D (6 bases). Trimming took 6 bases from V and 6 from J, leaving 11 bases between them. CDR1 is SEHNR, CDR2 FQNEAQ, per germline (reference sequence). The CDR3 totals 12 residues. The CDR3 reads CASSLGGAEAFF. Here the CDR3 DNA reads TGTGCCAGCAGTCTAGGGGGGGCTGAAGCTTTCTTT.

This chain connects TRBV11-3 to TRBJ2-1, with D possibly TRBD1 on 5 matching bases. Germline assignment: CDR1 SGHNT and CDR2 YENEEA. The CDR3 is 16 amino acids. V lost 5 bases, J lost 5 bases, and 19 bases lay in between. The CDR3 DNA reads as TGTGCCAGCAGCCCCGGCCTTGGGGCGCGGAACAATGAGCAGTTCTTC. It is translated as CASSPGLGARNNEQFF. The whole variable domain, filled in from reference TRBV11-3 and TRBJ2-1, reads EAGVVQSPRYKIIEKKQPVAFWCNPISGHNTLYWYLQNLGQGPELLIRYENEEAVDDSQLPKDRFSAERLKGVDSTLKIQPAELGDSAVYLCASSPGLGARNNEQFFGPGTRLTVL.

This clone was found a few times. The chain joins TRBV28 to TRBJ1-5, with D perhaps matching TRBD1 (6 bases). The CDR3 spans 12 residues. Germline V gives CDR1 MDHEN, CDR2 SYDVKM. Trimming left V 10 bases short and J 9 bases short, with 16 bases between. The CDR3 sequence: CATTGFRGPQHF. CDR3 coding DNA: TGTGCCACCACGGGATTCAGGGGGCCCCAGCATTTT.

The chain joins TRBV28 to TRBJ2-3; D is unresolved. Germline CDR1 reads MDHEN; CDR2 reads SYDVKM. The V and J ends lost 1 base and 5 bases respectively, with 4 bases between them. The CDR3 has 12 amino acids. CDR3 amino acids: CASSLLLDTQYF. DNA of the CDR3: TGTGCCAGCAGTTTATTATTAGATACGCAGTATTTT. The full variable domain, completed using reference TRBV28 and TRBJ2-3, is DVKVTQSSRYLVKRTGEKVFLECVQDMDHENMFWYRQDPGLGLRLIYFSYDVKMKEKGDIPEGYSVSREKKERFSLILESASTNQTSMYLCASSLLLDTQYFGPGTRLTVL.

This chain uses TRBV2 with TRBJ1-5; weak D call: TRBD1 (5 bases). The CDR3 covers 14 residues. Trimming took 7 bases from V and 6 from J, leaving 16 bases between them. Germline V gives CDR1 SNHLY, CDR2 FYNNEI. In DNA, the CDR3 is TGTGCCAGCAAGCAAGGTCCAGGGATTCAGCCCCAGCATTTT. It yields the protein CASKQGPGIQPQHF. Using reference TRBV2 and TRBJ1-5 for the parts outside the CDR3, the full variable domain is EPEVTQTPSHQVTQMGQEVILRCVPISNHLYFYWYRQILGQKVEFLVSFYNNEISEKSEIFDDQFSVERPDGSNFTLKIRSTKLEDSAMYFCASKQGPGIQPQHFGDGTRLSIL.